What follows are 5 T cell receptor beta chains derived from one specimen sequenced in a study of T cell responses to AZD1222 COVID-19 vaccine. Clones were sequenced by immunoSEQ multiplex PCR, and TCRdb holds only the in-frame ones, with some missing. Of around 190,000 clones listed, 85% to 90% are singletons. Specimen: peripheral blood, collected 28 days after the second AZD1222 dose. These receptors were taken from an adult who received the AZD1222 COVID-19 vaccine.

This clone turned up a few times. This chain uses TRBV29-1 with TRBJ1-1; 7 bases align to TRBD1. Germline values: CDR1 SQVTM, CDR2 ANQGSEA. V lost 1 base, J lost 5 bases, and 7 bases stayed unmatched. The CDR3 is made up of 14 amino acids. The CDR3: CSVEAPGGGTEAFF. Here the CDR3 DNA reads TGCAGCGTTGAAGCACCAGGGGGAGGGACTGAAGCTTTCTTT.

For the CDR3, the DNA is TGTGCCACCAGCAGAGAAATGAAGCAAGAGACCCAGTACTTC. Its translation: CATSREMKQETQYF. This chain links TRBV15 with TRBJ2-5; no clear D. Trimming removed 0 bases from V and 2 bases from J, with 7 bases in between. Germline V gene lookup returns CDR1 LNHNV and CDR2 YYDKDF (reference sequence). The CDR3 consists of 14 residues.

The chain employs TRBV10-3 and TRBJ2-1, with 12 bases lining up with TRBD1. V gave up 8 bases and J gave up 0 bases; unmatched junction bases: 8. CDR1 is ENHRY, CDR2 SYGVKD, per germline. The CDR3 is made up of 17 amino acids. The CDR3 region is CAILGDRGPRSYNEQFF. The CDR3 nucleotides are TGTGCCATCCTAGGGGACAGGGGGCCCCGCTCCTACAATGAGCAGTTCTTC.

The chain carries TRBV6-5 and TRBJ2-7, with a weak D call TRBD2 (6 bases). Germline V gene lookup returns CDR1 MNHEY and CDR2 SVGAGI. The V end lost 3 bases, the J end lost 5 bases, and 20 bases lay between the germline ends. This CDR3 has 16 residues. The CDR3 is CASSYSARGPYNEQYF. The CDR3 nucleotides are TGTGCCAGCAGTTATTCGGCGCGGGGACCCTATAACGAGCAGTACTTC.

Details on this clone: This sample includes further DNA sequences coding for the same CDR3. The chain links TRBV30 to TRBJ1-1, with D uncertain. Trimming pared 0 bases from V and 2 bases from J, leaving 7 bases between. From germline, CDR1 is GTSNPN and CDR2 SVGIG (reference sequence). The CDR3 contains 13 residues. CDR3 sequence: CAWSVGLNTEAFF. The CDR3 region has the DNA TGTGCCTGGAGTGTAGGACTAAACACTGAAGCTTTCTTT.